This TCR beta chain comes out of a study of T cell repertoires in cytomegalovirus infection. General study results and limits: Predominance within the ex vivo response was attributable to HLA-C-restricted CMV-specific TCR beta clonotypes. Based on cumulative public TCR beta family frequency, carriers of CMV plus the relevant HLA were identified.

The germline V and J ends were trimmed by 3 bases and 2 bases, with 14 bases remaining between them. This CDR3 comprises 15 residues. In germline, CDR1 is MDHEN, CDR2 SYDVKM. As regards this clonotype: Its target is unknown.

TCRdb re-derived calls from the reads in MiXCR, one entry per CDR3 protein. This sample has fewer than 250,000 distinct CDR3 sequences, with approximately 13% found just once. Sequencing input: PBMCs. This receptor was obtained from a human donor in good health (CMV status not recorded). Some clones in this sample may be carry-over from other donors' samples. The V gene is TRBV28, the J gene TRBJ2-7; possible D gene TRBD1, 6 bases. Here the CDR3 reads CASSFPGQIPYEQYF. The CDR3 DNA reads as TGTGCCAGCAGTTTCCCAGGACAGATACCCTACGAGCAGTACTTC.